This paragraph reports one TCR beta chain. The record originates from a study of blood T cell repertoires in COVID-19. The overall study: Researchers got acute and convalescent COVID-19 samples from the United States, Italy and Spain. In each case, the material was cDNA or gDNA derived from T cells, B-cell-depleted T cells, or PBMCs.

The trim removed 8 bases at V and 0 bases at J, leaving 4 bases unmatched. CDR1 SEHNR and CDR2 FQNEAQ come from the germline V gene (reference sequence). CDR3 length: 14 amino acids. Only in-frame clones appear in the TCRdb table, and some are missing; sequencing was by immunoSEQ multiplex PCR. The table records 85,000 to 120,000 clones, about 90% of them present only once. The sequenced sample consisted of peripheral blood. This chain uses TRBV7-9 with TRBJ1-1; TRBD1 aligns across 9 bases. The origin of this receptor is a man in his fifties with active COVID-19. The CDR3 protein is CASGTGSMNTEAFF. CDR3 DNA sequence: TGTGCCAGCGGGACAGGGTCAATGAACACTGAAGCTTTCTTT. Complete variable domain (other parts from reference TRBV7-9 and TRBJ1-1): DTGVSQNPRHKITKRGQNVTFRCDPISEHNRLYWYRQTLGQGPEFLTYFQNEAQLEKSRLLSDRFSAERPKGSFSTLEIQRTEQGDSAMYLCASGTGSMNTEAFFGQGTRLTVV.